A selection of T cell receptor beta chains follows, all from one sample in a study of T cell responses to AZD1222 COVID-19 vaccine. Profiled with immunoSEQ multiplex PCR; TCRdb holds only in-frame clones, not every one. The sample includes under 150,000 clones, approximately 88% of them seen just once. This specimen was peripheral blood, taken 28 days after the second AZD1222 dose. The receptors shown here come from an adult who received the AZD1222 COVID-19 vaccine. Each CDR3 is given with its conserved first and last residue. D genes are given only for firm matches. Size is omitted from some rows. Given values are once, few, many or a class for expanded clones.

V gene,J gene,D gene,clone size,CDR3 protein,CDR3 DNA
TRBV12-5,TRBJ2-5,-,once,CASGSDRQETQYF,TGTGCTAGTGGCTCGGACAGACAAGAGACCCAGTACTTC
TRBV4-3,TRBJ1-4,TRBD1,-,CASSQDLKGAGGEKLFF,TGCGCCAGCAGCCAAGATTTAAAGGGGGCAGGAGGTGAAAAACTGTTTTTT
TRBV7-2,TRBJ1-5,-,-,CASSYVGQPQHF,TGTGCCAGCAGCTATGTGGGTCAGCCCCAGCATTTT
TRBV3-1/TRBV3-2,TRBJ2-3,-,-,CASSHFKSDTQYF,TGTGCCAGCAGCCACTTCAAGTCTGATACGCAGTATTTT
TRBV23-1,TRBJ1-5,TRBD1,-,CASSQSRDRGRGGNQPQHF,TGCGCCAGCAGTCAATCGAGGGACAGGGGGCGCGGCGGCAATCAGCCCCAGCATTTT
TRBV7-9,TRBJ2-7,-,once,CASSPGEGLGVGQYF,TGTGCCAGCAGCCCAGGGGAGGGGCTAGGGGTCGGGCAGTACTTC
TRBV28,TRBJ1-2,-,-,CASSLSAETYGYTF,TGTGCCAGCAGTTTATCGGCAGAGACCTATGGCTACACCTTC
TRBV4-3,TRBJ2-1,-,-,CASSQDSDDEQFF,TGCGCCAGCAGCCAAGACAGCGACGATGAGCAGTTCTTC
TRBV7-9,TRBJ2-7,-,-,CASSLGGRGEPYEQYF,TGTGCCAGCAGCTTAGGGGGGAGAGGGGAGCCCTACGAGCAGTACTTC
TRBV11-1,TRBJ2-7,-,-,CASSPRSYEQYF,TGTGCCAGCAGCCCCCGATCCTACGAGCAGTACTTC
TRBV28,TRBJ1-2,-,-,CASSSMSGYTF,TGTGCCAGCAGTTCTATGTCCGGCTACACCTTC
TRBV28,TRBJ2-1,-,-,CASSLGTLRNEQFF,TGTGCCAGCAGTTTAGGGACTCTGCGGAATGAGCAGTTCTTC
TRBV7-2,TRBJ1-1,TRBD1,-,CASSIPPRDSEAFF,TGTGCCAGCAGCATCCCCCCCAGGGACAGCGAAGCTTTCTTT
TRBV2,TRBJ2-7,TRBD2,-,CATLSGGAREQYF,TGTGCCACCCTAAGCGGGGGGGCGCGCGAGCAGTACTTC
TRBV6-5,TRBJ1-2,TRBD1,-,CASSMGQYYGYTF,TGTGCCAGCAGTATGGGACAGTACTATGGCTACACCTTC
TRBV4-3,TRBJ2-1,TRBD2,few,CASSQSGTSEEQFF,TGCGCCAGCAGCCAATCCGGGACTAGCGAAGAGCAGTTCTTC
TRBV4-3,TRBJ2-1,-,-,CASSQDSESYNEQFF,TGCGCCAGCAGCCAAGATTCCGAATCCTACAATGAGCAGTTCTTC
TRBV28,TRBJ1-4,-,few,CASSPTTGDGTNEKLFF,TGTGCCAGCAGTCCAACAACCGGGGACGGCACTAATGAAAAACTGTTTTTT
TRBV19,TRBJ1-5,TRBD1,-,CASSLDRYQPQHF,TGTGCCAGTAGTTTGGACAGGTATCAGCCCCAGCATTTT
TRBV4-2,TRBJ1-5,-,-,CASSRQTEDQPQHF,TGTGCCAGCAGTCGCCAGACAGAAGATCAGCCCCAGCATTTT
TRBV5-1,TRBJ2-5,-,few,CASSSRDGETQYF,TGCGCCAGCAGCTCCCGGGACGGAGAGACCCAGTACTTC
TRBV24-1,TRBJ2-3,-,once,CATGITDTQYF,TGTGCCACCGGAATTACAGATACGCAGTATTTT
TRBV5-1,TRBJ2-7,TRBD2,-,CASSPGGTSSYEQYF,TGCGCCAGCAGCCCGGGGGGGACGAGCTCCTACGAGCAGTACTTC
TRBV2,TRBJ1-5,TRBD1,-,CASSEQGAGSNQPQHF,TGTGCCAGCAGCGAACAGGGGGCTGGTAGCAATCAGCCCCAGCATTTT
TRBV5-1,TRBJ2-7,-,once,CASSSAGGGEQYF,TGCGCCAGCAGCTCAGCGGGCGGCGGCGAGCAGTACTTC
TRBV3-1/TRBV3-2,TRBJ1-6,-,-,CASSIWDNSPLHF,TGTGCCAGCAGCATTTGGGATAATTCACCCCTCCACTTT
TRBV5-4,TRBJ2-5,-,-,CASSLGPGEETQYF,TGTGCCAGCAGCTTGGGTCCGGGGGAAGAGACCCAGTACTTC
TRBV7-3,TRBJ2-2,-,-,CASSPSGVNTGELFF,TGTGCCAGCAGCCCCTCAGGGGTAAACACCGGGGAGCTGTTTTTT
TRBV28,TRBJ1-6,TRBD1,-,CASSLWTGEGSPLHF,TGTGCCAGCAGTTTATGGACAGGGGAAGGGTCACCCCTCCACTTT
TRBV5-5,TRBJ2-7,TRBD1,once,CASSQGQGVYEQYF,TGTGCCAGCAGCCAAGGACAGGGGGTTTACGAGCAGTACTTC
TRBV3-1/TRBV3-2,TRBJ2-1,TRBD2,once,CASSQESTSGPYNEQFF,TGTGCCAGCAGCCAAGAGTCGACTAGCGGCCCATACAATGAGCAGTTCTTC
TRBV6-6,TRBJ1-1,-,-,CASSQTGNTEAFF,TGTGCCAGCAGTCAGACAGGGAACACTGAAGCTTTCTTT
TRBV2,TRBJ2-7,-,-,CASSGSGSYEQYF,TGTGCCAGCAGTGGGTCAGGGTCCTACGAGCAGTACTTC
TRBV2,TRBJ1-2,-,-,CASTDTNYGYTF,TGTGCCAGCACGGATACTAACTATGGCTACACCTTC
TRBV6-5,TRBJ2-7,-,few,CASSTGTGFEQYF,TGTGCCAGCAGTACCGGGACCGGATTCGAGCAGTACTTC
TRBV4-3,TRBJ1-1,TRBD1,-,CASSQTGTGDTEAFF,TGCGCCAGCAGCCAAACCGGGACAGGAGATACTGAAGCTTTCTTT
TRBV6-6,TRBJ2-1,-,-,CASSLDGNSYNEQFF,TGTGCCAGCAGTTTAGACGGTAACTCCTACAATGAGCAGTTCTTC
TRBV10-3,TRBJ2-2,TRBD2,-,CATTSGVNTGELFF,TGTGCCACCACTAGCGGGGTGAACACCGGGGAGCTGTTTTTT
TRBV7-2,TRBJ1-2,-,-,CASSSRGGGYTF,TGTGCCAGCAGCTCCAGGGGTGGTGGCTACACCTTC
TRBV7-9,TRBJ1-4,TRBD1,-,CASSLRQGGEKLFF,TGTGCCAGCAGCTTAAGACAGGGAGGTGAAAAACTGTTTTTT
TRBV20-1,TRBJ1-1,-,-,CSASGQRMNTEAFF,TGCAGTGCTAGTGGCCAGCGCATGAACACTGAAGCTTTCTTT
TRBV7-2,TRBJ2-7,TRBD1,-,CASSSQQGGNEQYF,TGTGCCAGCAGCTCCCAACAGGGGGGCAACGAGCAGTACTTC
TRBV7-2,TRBJ2-5,TRBD2,once,CASSRGTSGVGETQYF,TGTGCCAGCAGCAGGGGGACTAGCGGGGTTGGAGAGACCCAGTACTTC
TRBV5-8,TRBJ1-1,-,-,CASSYDGSTEAFF,TGTGCCAGCAGCTACGACGGTAGCACTGAAGCTTTCTTT
TRBV19,TRBJ1-1,-,-,CASIGETKGWNTEAFF,TGTGCCAGTATCGGGGAGACAAAAGGGTGGAACACTGAAGCTTTCTTT
TRBV24-1,TRBJ2-3,-,-,CATSDRGTGITDTQYF,TGTGCCACCAGTGATCGAGGCACGGGCATCACAGATACGCAGTATTTT